A single T cell receptor (beta chain) is shown here with its context. As yet, its antigen is unknown. Extracted total RNA amounted to at least 5.5 micrograms for each sample. The record originates from a study of blood T cells in healthy people across ages. The CDR3 consists of 13 residues. V was pared by 6 bases and J by 6 bases, with 12 bases between. Germline assignment: CDR1 SNHLY and CDR2 FYNNEI. A second 7 to 11 cycle PCR used barcoded and J-beta primers. Each CDR3 protein gets one entry after TCRdb re-called the 5' RACE reads with MiXCR. The table has about 1.6 million distinct CDR3 sequences, roughly 32% seen once. Study-wide points: When one million T cells were used, diversity estimates were thought to be underestimates.

Sequencing was done on a sample of blood. This receptor was taken from a woman in her 30s in good health. The chain carries TRBV2 and TRBJ1-5; D is possibly TRBD1 (6 bases). CDR3 DNA sequence: TGTGCCAGCAGGAGACAGGATGCTCAGCCCCAGCATTTT. This sequence encodes CASRRQDAQPQHF. Together with reference TRBV2 and TRBJ1-5, the CDR3 gives the full variable domain: EPEVTQTPSHQVTQMGQEVILRCVPISNHLYFYWYRQILGQKVEFLVSFYNNEISEKSEIFDDQFSVERPDGSNFTLKIRSTKLEDSAMYFCASRRQDAQPQHFGDGTRLSIL.